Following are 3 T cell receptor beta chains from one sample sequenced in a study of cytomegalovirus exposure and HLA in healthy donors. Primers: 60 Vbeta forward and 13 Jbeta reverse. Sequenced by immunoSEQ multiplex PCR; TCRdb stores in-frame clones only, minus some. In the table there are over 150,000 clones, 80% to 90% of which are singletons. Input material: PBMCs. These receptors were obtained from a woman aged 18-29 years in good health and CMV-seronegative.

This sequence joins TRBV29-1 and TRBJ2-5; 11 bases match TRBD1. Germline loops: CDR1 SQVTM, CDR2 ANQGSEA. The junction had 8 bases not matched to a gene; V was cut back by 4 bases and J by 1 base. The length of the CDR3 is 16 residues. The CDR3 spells CSVGDRGGTSQETQYF. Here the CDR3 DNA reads TGCAGCGTTGGGGACAGGGGGGGGACTAGCCAAGAGACCCAGTACTTC.

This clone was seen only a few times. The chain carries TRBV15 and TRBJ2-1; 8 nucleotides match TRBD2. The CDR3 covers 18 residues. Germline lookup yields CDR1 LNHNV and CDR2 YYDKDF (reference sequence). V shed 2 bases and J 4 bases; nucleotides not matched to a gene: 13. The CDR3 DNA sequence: TGTGCCACCAGCAGATCGCCGGGGAGCGGGAGTGGGTACAATGAGCAGTTCTTC. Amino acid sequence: CATSRSPGSGSGYNEQFF.

The CDR3 nucleotides read TGCGCCAGCAGCTCCCAGGGACAGTACCAAGAGACCCAGTACTTC. It codes for CASSSQGQYQETQYF. The chain is built from TRBV5-1 and TRBJ2-5, with 7 nucleotides matching TRBD1. The CDR3 has 15 residues. V was pared by 3 bases and J by 0 bases, with 5 bases of the junction left unmatched. CDR1 and CDR2 from the germline V gene are SGHRS and YFSETQ.